The 20 T cell receptor beta chains given below trace back to one sample, sequenced in a study of T cells after yellow fever vaccination. Each CDR3 protein is one row after TCRdb ran MiXCR on the 5' RACE reads. Counted here are 360,000 or so distinct CDR3 sequences, approximately 10% occurring once; the ten biggest clones make up roughly 18%. Sequenced here: PBMCs, sampled on the day of the first yellow fever vaccination. The receptors come from a man aged 18 to 30 who received the YFV17D yellow fever vaccine.

There are a few counts of this clonotype. The chain recombines TRBV7-9 with TRBJ1-1; D is perhaps TRBD1 (5 bases). Trimming removed 1 base at V and 6 bases at J, with 12 bases between. The germline V gene encodes CDR1 SEHNR and CDR2 FQNEAQ (reference sequence). The CDR3 is 14 amino acids. CDR3 loop: CASSLVGDHSEAFF. DNA of the CDR3: TGTGCCAGCAGCTTAGTGGGGGACCACTCTGAAGCTTTCTTT.

The chain uses TRBV7-2 and TRBJ2-7; D is possibly TRBD1 or TRBD2 (5 bases each). The CDR3 contains 15 residues. Per germline, CDR1 SGHTA and CDR2 FQGNSA. Trimming took off 2 bases at V and 1 base at J, with 12 bases between the two ends. The CDR3 region has the DNA TGTGCCAGCAGCTTACGGGGCCCTTTTTCCTACGAGCAGTACTTC. Translated: CASSLRGPFSYEQYF.

This clonotype was counted ten times or more. The chain has TRBV5-1 and TRBJ2-1; 11 bases fit TRBD2. The ends lost 0 bases at V and 4 bases at J; junction bases unmatched: 6. This CDR3 region has 17 residues. Germline loops: CDR1 SGHRS, CDR2 YFSETQ. The CDR3: CASSLAYLAGGYNEQFF. The CDR3 nucleotides are TGCGCCAGCAGCTTGGCGTATCTAGCGGGGGGATACAATGAGCAGTTCTTC.

The table lists this clonotype with a few counts. This chain links TRBV5-3 with TRBJ2-1, with D uncertain. TRBV5-3 falls under the ORF class, with uncertain function. CDR3 length: 14 amino acids. Trimming pared 0 bases from V and 6 bases from J, leaving 10 bases between. In nucleotides, the CDR3 is TGTGCCAGAAGCTTGGTGGGAAGTATCAATGAGCAGTTCTTC. Translating it yields CARSLVGSINEQFF.

This clonotype turned up a few times. The rearrangement uses TRBV2 and TRBJ2-3; D is unclear. The V gene's germline CDR1 is SNHLY and CDR2 FYNNEI. Trimming took 7 bases from V and 3 from J, leaving 11 bases between them. The CDR3 covers 13 residues. The CDR3 sequence is CASMAAGTDTQYF. The CDR3 nucleotides are TGTGCCAGCATGGCGGCCGGGACAGATACGCAGTATTTT.

The gene calls are TRBV5-1 and TRBJ1-2; unclear D gene. The germline gives CDR1 SGHRS, CDR2 YFSETQ. This CDR3 region has 14 residues. With 0 bases removed from V and 5 bases from J, the gap between germline ends came to 11 bases. The DNA of the CDR3 is TGCGCCAGCAGCTTGGAGGTTGGAACGTATGGCTACACCTTC. This encodes CASSLEVGTYGYTF.

The chain uses TRBV5-1 and TRBJ2-6, with 8 bases matching TRBD2. The germline gives CDR1 SGHRS, CDR2 YFSETQ. This CDR3 has 18 amino acids. J lost 0 bases, V lost 3 bases, and 8 bases had no gene match. The CDR3 DNA reads as TGCGCCAGCAGCTCCCGGGTAGCGGGGATCTCTGGGGCCAACGTCCTGACTTTC. Protein: CASSSRVAGISGANVLTF. Full variable domain (outside the CDR3, taken from reference TRBV5-1 and TRBJ2-6): KAGVTQTPRYLIKTRGQQVTLSCSPISGHRSVSWYQQTPGQGLQFLFEYFSETQRNKGNFPGRFSGRQFSNSRSEMNVSTLELGDSALYLCASSSRVAGISGANVLTFGAGSRLTVL.

The V gene is TRBV5-1, the J gene TRBJ2-5; TRBD1 aligns across 8 bases. Losses at the gene ends were 3 bases for V and 3 bases for J; bases not matched to a gene: 13. The germline gives CDR1 SGHRS, CDR2 YFSETQ. The CDR3 is made up of 17 amino acids. The DNA for the CDR3 is TGCGCCAGCAGCTCAGGCCTACAGGGGGGTTATGAAGAGACCCAGTACTTC. Translation: CASSSGLQGGYEETQYF.

The chain combines TRBV29-1 with TRBJ1-1; TRBD1 is a possible D gene (5 bases). The V and J ends lost 8 bases and 8 bases respectively, with 18 bases between them. The germline CDR1 and CDR2 sequences are SQVTM and ANQGSEA. This CDR3 is built from 12 residues. This chain's CDR3 is CSPGGIQGEAFF. The CDR3, as DNA: TGCAGCCCCGGTGGGATCCAGGGAGAAGCTTTCTTT.

This rearrangement joins TRBV7-9 to TRBJ2-7, with D unresolved. The CDR3 totals 13 residues. Germline-derived CDR1 and CDR2 are SEHNR and FQNEAQ (reference sequence). Trimming took off 3 bases at V and 6 bases at J, with 12 bases between the two ends. The CDR3 DNA is TGTGCCAGCAGCTTCGGCAGCCTCTCCGAGCAGTACTTC. Its translation is CASSFGSLSEQYF.

There are a few counts of this clonotype. The J gene is TRBJ2-3, the V gene TRBV12-3 or TRBV12-4; D remains unclear. The CDR3 loop spans 16 amino acids. Trimming removed 3 bases from V and 4 bases from J, with 17 bases in between. The CDR3 DNA is TGTGCCAGCAGTTTCAACTACCCTAACCCTTCAGATACGCAGTATTTT. The encoded protein is CASSFNYPNPSDTQYF.

The chain recombines TRBV7-3 with TRBJ2-3, with D maybe TRBD2 (6 bases). In germline, CDR1 is SGHTA, CDR2 FQGTGA. Deletions cut 4 bases from V and 1 base from J, with 9 bases between. This CDR3 has 14 amino acids. The CDR3 loop is CASSSRGGTDTQYF. The CDR3 DNA sequence: TGTGCCAGCAGCTCCCGCGGGGGCACAGATACGCAGTATTTT.

This clonotype has a count of ten or more. The gene calls are TRBV7-2 and TRBJ2-7, with D perhaps TRBD1 (6 bases). Germline CDR1 SGHTA, CDR2 FQGNSA. The CDR3 length is 16 residues. The CDR3 coding sequence is TGTGCCAGCAGAACTACGGGGCAGGGGCGCTCCCACGAGCAGTACGTC. Translating gives CASRTTGQGRSHEQYV.

The chain links TRBV5-1 to TRBJ1-1, with 7 bases that match TRBD1. This CDR3 spans 14 amino acids. The J segment lost 4 bases and the V segment lost 3 bases, leaving 6 bases of the junction unmatched. From germline, CDR1 is SGHRS and CDR2 YFSETQ. CDR3 nucleotide sequence: TGCGCCAGCAGCTCGACAGGGAGGGCCACTGAAGCTTTCTTT. This gives the protein CASSSTGRATEAFF.

There are a few counts of this clonotype. The chain recombines TRBV30 with TRBJ2-3; D may match TRBD1 or TRBD2 (6 bases each). The germline gives CDR1 GTSNPN, CDR2 SVGIG (reference sequence). Trimming stripped 4 bases from V and 2 bases from J, with 13 bases between. CDR3 length: 14 amino acids. CDR3 sequence: CAWMVGGHTDTQYF. CDR3 sequence (DNA): TGTGCCTGGATGGTCGGGGGACACACAGATACGCAGTATTTT.

This chain joins TRBV11-2 and TRBJ2-4; TRBD1 might be the D (6 bases). Germline loops: CDR1 SGHAT, CDR2 FQNNGV. CDR3 size: 16 residues. V dropped 6 bases and J dropped 5 bases, with 20 bases sitting between them. The CDR3 sequence: CASSPGAGGQENIQYF. As DNA, the CDR3 is TGTGCCAGCAGTCCAGGGGCAGGCGGGCAGGAAAACATTCAGTACTTC.

This clonotype was seen more than once but under ten times. This sequence joins TRBV18 and TRBJ2-7; D is uncertain. CDR3 length: 15 amino acids. Germline lookup yields CDR1 KGHSH and CDR2 LQKENI. V lost 5 bases, J lost 0 bases, and 14 bases lay in between. The CDR3 region has the DNA TGTGCCAGCTCAGGACGCAGGACCGACTCCTACGAGCAGTACTTC. This codes for CASSGRRTDSYEQYF.

There are many counts of this clonotype. The rearrangement joins TRBV4-1 to TRBJ2-3; D assignment may be TRBD1 or TRBD2 (5 bases each). Germline-derived CDR1 and CDR2 are MGHRA and YSYEKL. V shed 10 bases and J shed 0 bases, with 20 bases lying between them. The CDR3 length is 16 residues. For the CDR3, the DNA is TGCGCCACCACCGGGGACGGGTACTTCAGCACAGATACGCAGTATTTT. Protein sequence: CATTGDGYFSTDTQYF.

The J gene is TRBJ2-5, the V gene TRBV6-2 or TRBV6-3, with a tentative D call TRBD2 (6 bases). The CDR3 has 13 residues. Per the germline V gene, CDR1 is MNHEY and CDR2 is SVGEGT. Trimming removed 2 bases from V and 5 bases from J, with 9 bases in between. In DNA, the CDR3 is TGTGCCAGCAGTTACGGGGGGTCGGAGACCCAGTACTTC. Protein sequence: CASSYGGSETQYF.

The sample holds a few counts of this clonotype. The chain combines TRBV29-1 with TRBJ2-5; perhaps TRBD2 as D (5 bases). The V end was cut by 8 bases, the J end by 5 bases, with 18 bases between. This CDR3 is built from 13 residues. Germline values: CDR1 SQVTM, CDR2 ANQGSEA. This chain's CDR3 is CSTTAGRAETQYF. The CDR3 nucleotides read TGCAGCACCACTGCGGGTAGGGCGGAGACCCAGTACTTC.